Following are 7 T cell receptor beta chains from one sample sequenced in a study of T-cell memory formation after mild COVID-19 (dated by TCRdb to about 2021). Library creation used 5' RACE. For sequencing, an Illumina NovaSeq 6000 was employed. In-frame beta chains were kept once TCRdb had trimmed the public reads at Q25 with fastp and called clones with MiXCR. Each entry is one CDR3 protein sequence, shown with its most common DNA and genes. For this sample there are roughly 250,000 distinct CDR3 sequences; over 15% appear just once. 3.5% of the sample comes from the top ten. Input material: PBMCs or a T cell subset sorted from them (not recorded which). The receptor source for this set is a man younger than 30 who had mild COVID-19 (a few samples of this study predate the infection). The sample titles of this study are shuffled in the database, so cell type and time point are left out; the donor was told from shared clones.

This clonotype was observed a handful of times. This chain uses TRBV7-2 with TRBJ2-1, with 11 bases fitting TRBD1. CDR3 size: 15 residues. Germline V gene sequence: CDR1 SGHTA, CDR2 FQGNSA. The J segment lost 8 bases and the V segment lost 5 bases, leaving 8 bases of the junction unmatched. The CDR3 sequence: CASSNTGQGGDEQFF. DNA of the CDR3: TGTGCCAGCAGCAATACGGGACAGGGGGGCGATGAGCAGTTCTTC. Full variable domain (rest looked up from reference TRBV7-2 and TRBJ2-1): GAGVSQSPSNKVTEKGKDVELRCDPISGHTALYWYRQSLGQGLEFLIYFQGNSAPDKSGLPSDRFSAERTGGSVSTLTIQRTQQEDSAVYLCASSNTGQGGDEQFFGPGTRLTVL.

Comment on this clonotype: Mismatch with germline at one junction end may stem from a read error. The chain has TRBV7-7 and TRBJ2-5; no clear D gene. The CDR3 runs 13 residues. The germline CDR1 and CDR2 sequences are SSHAT and FNYEAQ (reference sequence). CDR3 DNA: TGTGCTAGCAGCTTCTCCCTCCCAGAGACCCAGTACTTC. Amino acids: CASSFSLPETQYF.

This clonotype was detected a few times. This chain connects TRBV6-5 to TRBJ1-2; D is possibly TRBD1 (5 bases). Trimming pared 6 bases from V and 8 bases from J, leaving 16 bases between. In germline, CDR1 is MNHEY, CDR2 SVGAGI. This CDR3 region has 13 residues. The CDR3 DNA reads as TGTGCCAGCAGACGGGACTCCATCAAGGGCTACACCTTC. Protein: CASRRDSIKGYTF.

In its sample, this clonotype was seen a few times. The chain links TRBV5-1 to TRBJ2-5; weak D call: TRBD2 (5 bases). CDR1 and CDR2 from the germline V gene are SGHRS and YFSETQ. V was cut by 7 bases and J by 3 bases, with 13 bases left in between. The CDR3 covers 13 residues. The CDR3 DNA reads as TGCGCCAGCGGTGCGGGCGAAAAAGAGACCCAGTACTTC. Translating it yields CASGAGEKETQYF.

The chain carries TRBV20-1 and TRBJ2-3, with D possibly being TRBD1 (6 bases). CDR1 is DFQATT, CDR2 SNEGSKA, per germline (reference sequence). V was trimmed by 3 bases and J by 6 bases, leaving 10 bases between them. The CDR3 is made up of 12 amino acids. The CDR3: CSASLRGDTQYF. Here the CDR3 DNA reads TGCAGTGCTAGTCTAAGGGGGGATACGCAGTATTTT.

Many counts were recorded for this clonotype. This chain joins TRBV5-1 and TRBJ1-4; D gene ambiguous. Germline lookup yields CDR1 SGHRS and CDR2 YFSETQ. V was clipped by 2 bases and J by 6 bases, with 14 bases between them. CDR3 size: 15 residues. CDR3 in DNA: TGCGCCAGCAGCTTCTTTCCCGGTGAGGATGAAAAACTGTTTTTT. It codes for CASSFFPGEDEKLFF.

The chain uses TRBV2 and TRBJ1-2; 8 bases agree with TRBD1. The CDR3 runs to 14 residues. The germline V gene has CDR1 SNHLY and CDR2 FYNNEI. Germline trimming cut 7 bases from V and 6 bases from J; bases unmatched to any gene: 10. CDR3 coding DNA: TGTGCCAGCACTGCAAGACAGGGGTATGATGGCTACACCTTC. This encodes CASTARQGYDGYTF.